A selection of T cell receptor beta chains follows, all from one sample in a study of T cells expressing NK-cell markers. TCRdb re-analyzed the 5' RACE reads; it lists each CDR3 protein once, without DNA. In all, the sample yields some 500,000 distinct CDR3 sequences. The sequencing input was blood T cells: a sorted CD56 or NKG2C T cell subset, CD4+ or CD8+ T cells, or bulk PBMC T cells (not recorded which). Receptors originate from a woman aged 45-65 years in good health. Both conserved end residues are part of each CDR3. Fields, in order: V gene, J gene, CDR3 protein.

v_call: TRBV28
j_call: TRBJ2-1
cdr3_aa: CASSLSGTGGFF

v_call: TRBV6-1
j_call: TRBJ2-7
cdr3_aa: CASSGGRPYEQYF

v_call: TRBV2
j_call: TRBJ2-2
cdr3_aa: CASSAPPPNTGELFF

v_call: TRBV4-2
j_call: TRBJ2-1
cdr3_aa: CASSQAASGSLREQFF

v_call: TRBV4-1
j_call: TRBJ1-3
cdr3_aa: CASSQGRASTGGNTIYF

v_call: TRBV4-1
j_call: TRBJ2-7
cdr3_aa: CASSQPRQARNSYEQYF

v_call: TRBV29-1
j_call: TRBJ1-5
cdr3_aa: CSAQGGGNQPQHF

v_call: TRBV7-8
j_call: TRBJ2-3
cdr3_aa: CASSPLAGGTDTQYF

v_call: TRBV28
j_call: TRBJ2-7
cdr3_aa: CASSLGGGEQYF

v_call: TRBV3-1
j_call: TRBJ1-4
cdr3_aa: CASKPHPTGEVCRRYEKLFF

v_call: TRBV6-5
j_call: TRBJ2-6
cdr3_aa: CASSAGALRVSGANVLTF

v_call: TRBV12-3/TRBV12-4
j_call: TRBJ2-5
cdr3_aa: CASSPLLGGGAQYF

v_call: TRBV3-1
j_call: TRBJ2-3
cdr3_aa: CASSQGASGSPDTQYF

v_call: TRBV12-3/TRBV12-4
j_call: TRBJ1-3
cdr3_aa: CASRGFPRASGNTIYF

v_call: TRBV20-1
j_call: TRBJ1-3
cdr3_aa: CSAWDSPGNTIYF

v_call: TRBV20-1
j_call: TRBJ2-5
cdr3_aa: CSASSLERERGETQYF

v_call: TRBV10-3
j_call: TRBJ2-7
cdr3_aa: CAITVAGGNYEQYF

v_call: TRBV5-1
j_call: TRBJ2-1
cdr3_aa: CASSTSYSGRGTSQNNEQFF

v_call: TRBV6-5
j_call: TRBJ2-1
cdr3_aa: CASKVRPTLGVGSYNEQFF

v_call: TRBV6-5
j_call: TRBJ1-1
cdr3_aa: CASRNVREAFF

v_call: TRBV2
j_call: TRBJ2-5
cdr3_aa: CASEAEETQYF

v_call: TRBV29-1
j_call: TRBJ2-7
cdr3_aa: CSARGLLREASDEQYF

v_call: TRBV20-1
j_call: TRBJ2-7
cdr3_aa: CSARPYRGLGEEQYF

v_call: TRBV24-1
j_call: TRBJ1-4
cdr3_aa: CATSRAGNEKLFF

v_call: TRBV12-3/TRBV12-4
j_call: TRBJ2-7
cdr3_aa: CASSLTGKYEQYF

v_call: TRBV4-1
j_call: TRBJ2-7
cdr3_aa: CASSQDQGRLEQYF

v_call: TRBV12-3/TRBV12-4
j_call: TRBJ1-6
cdr3_aa: CASSPGTGIGSPLHF

v_call: TRBV19
j_call: TRBJ2-7
cdr3_aa: CASSGARSGSTYEQYF

v_call: TRBV12-3/TRBV12-4
j_call: TRBJ2-7
cdr3_aa: CASSAASGSYEQYF

v_call: TRBV5-1
j_call: TRBJ2-5
cdr3_aa: CASSLRGMGQETQYF

v_call: TRBV12-3/TRBV12-4
j_call: TRBJ2-1
cdr3_aa: CASSEGLAGGQFF

v_call: TRBV12-3/TRBV12-4
j_call: TRBJ1-4
cdr3_aa: CASSPPRTGITNEKLFF

v_call: TRBV7-6
j_call: TRBJ1-3
cdr3_aa: CASSLVPQESGPNTIYF

v_call: TRBV10-3
j_call: TRBJ1-1
cdr3_aa: CAISVREDTEAFF

v_call: TRBV6-6
j_call: TRBJ1-1
cdr3_aa: CASTVDRGRWGMNTEAFF

v_call: TRBV30
j_call: TRBJ1-2
cdr3_aa: CACERIQGYGYTF

v_call: TRBV7-8
j_call: TRBJ2-5
cdr3_aa: CASSQPSPGVETQYF

v_call: TRBV9
j_call: TRBJ2-1
cdr3_aa: CASSVESGVGGEQFF

v_call: TRBV21-1
j_call: TRBJ2-7
cdr3_aa: CASSGNRGAYEQYF

v_call: TRBV11-2
j_call: TRBJ2-4
cdr3_aa: CASSPVGLAGSQNIQYF

v_call: TRBV4-1
j_call: TRBJ2-2
cdr3_aa: CASSQTSLRRDNHTGELFF

v_call: TRBV4-1
j_call: TRBJ1-1
cdr3_aa: CASSLSSALRLEAFF

v_call: TRBV19
j_call: TRBJ2-5
cdr3_aa: CASSALTSGRGETQYF

v_call: TRBV3-1
j_call: TRBJ2-5
cdr3_aa: CASSTRSGRAGETQYF

v_call: TRBV4-1
j_call: TRBJ2-1
cdr3_aa: CASSQEGLAINEQFF

v_call: TRBV5-1
j_call: TRBJ2-5
cdr3_aa: CASSRGGQETQYF

v_call: TRBV11-2
j_call: TRBJ1-1
cdr3_aa: CASSTRDRRNTEAFF